The table lists the clone carrying this TCR beta chain with many counts. No antigen is known for it. These data are taken from a study of T cells after yellow fever vaccination. Findings and caveats of the study: It was the secondary response that reached its peak faster, day 5 versus 15, but it was weaker.

Germline V gene lookup returns CDR1 SGDLS and CDR2 YYNGEE. This CDR3 has 15 amino acids. Trimming took 4 bases from V and 5 from J; bases not matched to a gene: 10. UMIs were added to TCR cDNA along with a universal primer site when it was made by 5'RACE template switching. TCRdb reprocessed the 5' RACE reads with MiXCR, giving one entry per CDR3 protein. The sample lists around 310,000 distinct CDR3 sequences, approximately 4.3% seen once, with just under 20% in the top ten. The rearrangement uses TRBV9 and TRBJ2-5; 8 bases are shared with TRBD2. The clonotype originates from a man aged 18 to 35 who received the YFV17D yellow fever vaccine. The material was PBMCs, obtained 15 days after the yellow fever booster vaccination. For the CDR3, the DNA is TGTGCCAGCAGCACGGGGACTAGGGGGTCGGAGACCCAGTACTTC. The encoded protein is CASSTGTRGSETQYF.